One sample yielded the 16 T cell receptor beta chains listed below, sequenced in a study of T-cell memory formation after mild COVID-19. MiXCR, applied by TCRdb to the 5' RACE reads, yields one record per CDR3 protein. The profile covers 350,000 to 450,000 distinct CDR3 sequences, with 20% to 25% appearing a single time and roughly 9.7% taken by the ten largest. The sample was PBMCs or a T cell subset sorted from them (not recorded which). The receptors were sampled from an adult woman who had mild COVID-19 (a few samples of this study predate the infection). Cell type and time point are not known.

This chain uses TRBV27 with TRBJ1-2; D possibly corresponds to TRBD1 (5 bases). This CDR3 is 15 amino acids long. CDR1 and CDR2 from the germline V gene are MNHEY and SMNVEV (reference sequence). V lost 4 bases and J 5 bases, leaving 17 bases between the germline ends. The DNA for the CDR3 is TGTGCCAGCAGTTCCAGCGGGGGGGGTCGTTATGGCTACACCTTC. Its translation: CASSSSGGGRYGYTF.

This sequence joins TRBV6-4 and TRBJ2-7; 8 bases match TRBD1. Germline loops: CDR1 MRHNA, CDR2 SNTAGT. V gave up 6 bases and J gave up 2 bases; unmatched junction bases: 6. The CDR3 has 14 residues. The CDR3 is CASRRQGPAYEQYF. CDR3 DNA sequence: TGTGCCAGCAGGCGACAGGGGCCAGCCTACGAGCAGTACTTC.

This clonotype appeared many times. The V and J genes are TRBV20-1 and TRBJ1-6, with 7 bases fitting TRBD1. The length of the CDR3 is 14 residues. Trimming at V came to 7 bases and at J to 8 bases, leaving 11 bases not matched to a gene. In germline, CDR1 is DFQATT, CDR2 SNEGSKA (reference sequence). This CDR3 is CSVMPGTVYSPLHF. The DNA for the CDR3 is TGCAGTGTGATGCCGGGGACAGTATATTCACCCCTCCACTTT.

There are a few counts of this clonotype. The junction and the germline gene differ at one end; a read error may be behind it. The J gene is TRBJ1-2, the V gene TRBV12-3 or TRBV12-4; maybe TRBD1 (6 bases). The CDR3 runs to 12 residues. As DNA, the CDR3 is TGTGCCAGCAGTAGACAGGCCCCTATCCCCTTCTTC. This sequence encodes CASSRQAPIPFF.

This clonotype has a count of ten or more. The chain joins TRBV5-1 to TRBJ1-4; D call uncertain. The V end lost 4 bases, the J end lost 6 bases, and 10 bases lay between the germline ends. CDR1 is SGHRS and CDR2 is YFSETQ in the germline V gene. The CDR3 length is 13 residues. Written as DNA, the CDR3 is TGCGCCAGCAGCCCACGGACGGATGAAAAACTGTTTTTT. Its protein product is CASSPRTDEKLFF. Based on the CDR3 plus reference TRBV5-1 and TRBJ1-4, the full variable domain is KAGVTQTPRYLIKTRGQQVTLSCSPISGHRSVSWYQQTPGQGLQFLFEYFSETQRNKGNFPGRFSGRQFSNSRSEMNVSTLELGDSALYLCASSPRTDEKLFFGSGTQLSVL.

The sample holds a few counts of this clonotype. The chain links TRBV2 to TRBJ2-2; 8 nucleotides align to TRBD2. With V trimmed by 7 bases and J by 4 bases, 5 bases remained unmatched. The CDR3 totals 14 residues. Germline CDR1 reads SNHLY; CDR2 reads FYNNEI. CDR3 residues: CASMLAGRTGELFF. The CDR3 nucleotides are TGTGCCAGCATGTTAGCGGGGCGCACCGGGGAGCTGTTTTTT.

V and J are TRBV12-3 or TRBV12-4 and TRBJ1-1, with a weak D call TRBD1 (6 bases). The length of the CDR3 is 14 residues. Trimming pared 3 bases from V and 6 bases from J, leaving 14 bases between. This CDR3 reads CASSFSGAFAEAFF. As DNA, the CDR3 is TGTGCCAGCAGTTTCTCAGGGGCCTTCGCTGAAGCTTTCTTT.

The rearrangement uses TRBV20-1 and TRBJ2-6; tentative D call: TRBD1 (7 bases). This CDR3 has 19 amino acids. V was pared by 5 bases and J by 1 base, with 24 bases between. Germline V gene data show CDR1 as DFQATT and CDR2 as SNEGSKA (reference sequence). The CDR3 sequence is CSALPAAGGGFSGANVLTF. The CDR3 coding sequence is TGCAGTGCTCTCCCGGCGGCAGGGGGAGGCTTTTCTGGGGCCAACGTCCTGACTTTC.

The J gene is TRBJ1-5, the V gene TRBV12-3 or TRBV12-4; D gene unclear. The V end lost 8 bases, the J end lost 2 bases, and 7 bases lay between the germline ends. The CDR3 loop spans 12 amino acids. The CDR3 DNA reads TGTGCCAGCGCGGCGGGCAATCAGCCCCAGCATTTT. Its protein is CASAAGNQPQHF.

The chain recombines TRBV29-1 with TRBJ2-1; maybe TRBD1 (6 bases). The V and J ends lost 7 bases and 6 bases respectively, with 19 bases between them. This CDR3 is built from 14 residues. Germline V gene data show CDR1 as SQVTM and CDR2 as ANQGSEA. The CDR3 loop reads CSAPGSQGGNEQFF. The CDR3 nucleotides are TGCAGCGCCCCGGGGTCCCAAGGGGGCAATGAGCAGTTCTTC.

There are many counts of this clonotype. This chain joins TRBV5-1 and TRBJ1-1; TRBD1 matches 7 bases. The J segment lost 1 base and the V segment lost 7 bases, leaving 10 bases of the junction unmatched. This CDR3 is built from 15 residues. Germline V gives CDR1 SGHRS, CDR2 YFSETQ. The CDR3 reads CASRLPGGSNTEAFF. The CDR3 DNA sequence: TGCGCCAGCCGCCTCCCAGGGGGGTCGAACACTGAAGCTTTCTTT.

This clonotype showed up just a few times. The V call is TRBV7-6, the J call TRBJ2-7; TRBD1 matches 9 bases. Germline V gene sequence: CDR1 SGHVS, CDR2 FNYEAQ. This CDR3 contains 15 residues. The V gene end was trimmed by 1 base and the J gene end by 2 bases; junction bases not matched to a gene: 3. CDR3 nucleotide sequence: TGTGCCAGCAGCTTAGGGGGACAGGGTACCTACGAGCAGTACTTC. Translation: CASSLGGQGTYEQYF.

J is TRBJ2-1 and V is TRBV7-9, with 10 nucleotides matching TRBD1. CDR1 is SEHNR and CDR2 is FQNEAQ in the germline V gene (reference sequence). V shed 2 bases, J shed 5 bases, and the junction held 12 bases outside the gene matches. The CDR3 has 18 amino acids. The CDR3 region is CASSLRFGTGEGNNEQFF. The CDR3 DNA reads as TGTGCCAGCAGCTTACGATTCGGGACAGGGGAAGGAAACAATGAGCAGTTCTTC.

This clonotype was observed a few times. CDR3 nucleotide sequence: TGTGCCATCAGTGAGTCGACTGCTTTCGATGAGCAGTTCTTC. Translating gives CAISESTAFDEQFF. This sequence joins TRBV10-3 and TRBJ2-1; D remains unclear. The CDR3 is 14 amino acids. Germline loops: CDR1 ENHRY, CDR2 SYGVKD. Deletions cut 0 bases from V and 8 bases from J, with 11 bases between.

About this clonotype itself: Sequence at one end of the junction differs from germline and may be a read error. The chain is built from TRBV12-3 or TRBV12-4 and TRBJ1-1; the match to TRBD1 covers 11 bases. The CDR3 spans 16 residues. CDR3 coding DNA: TGTGCCAGCAGATTAGGACAGGGGGCGCTGAACACTGAAGCTTTCTTT. It translates to CASRLGQGALNTEAFF.

J is TRBJ2-5 and V is TRBV24-1; D is perhaps TRBD2 (7 bases). With 1 base removed from V and 4 bases from J, the gap between germline ends came to 12 bases. CDR1 is KGHDR and CDR2 is SFDVKD in the germline V gene. The CDR3 sequence is 15 residues long. The CDR3 DNA follows: TGTGCCACCAGTGATTTAACAGGGAGGGGAGAGACCCAGTACTTC. The encoded protein is CATSDLTGRGETQYF.